The 22 T cell receptor beta chains given below trace back to one sample, sequenced in a study of cytomegalovirus exposure and HLA in healthy donors (dated by TCRdb to 2016 to 2017). The library was obtained by the immunoSEQ multiplex PCR assay. The multiplex PCR relied on a mix of 60 forward primers for TCR Vbeta segments and 13 reverse primers for TCR Jbeta segments. Here the immuneACCESS table is served through TCRdb, limited to in-frame sequences with V and J called. Missing clones are a known gap in these copies; in checked studies unresolved V genes cover under half, and the rest lacks a known reason. The sample profile shows 100,000 to 150,000 clones; roughly 75% of them were found once. The ten largest clonotypes hold over 2.5% of the sample. Sample: PBMCs. The receptors stem from a woman aged 50 to 60 in good health and CMV-seronegative.

The gene calls are TRBV7-8 and TRBJ2-7; possibly TRBD2 for D (6 bases). CDR3 length: 16 residues. Trimming pared 1 base from V and 2 bases from J, leaving 15 bases between. The germline gives CDR1 SGHVS, CDR2 FQNEAQ. The chain's CDR3 is CASSLVGLGGAYEQYF. The CDR3 DNA follows: TGTGCCAGCAGCTTAGTTGGACTCGGGGGAGCCTACGAGCAGTACTTC.

J is TRBJ2-2 and V is TRBV30; no firm D call. The length of the CDR3 is 15 residues. Per the germline V gene, CDR1 is GTSNPN and CDR2 is SVGIG (reference sequence). The CDR3 nucleotides are TGTGCTGGAGACCTAGAGCGCATGAACACCGGGGAGCTGTTTTTT. It specifies CAGDLERMNTGELFF.

The chain has TRBV7-2 and TRBJ2-5; weak D call: TRBD1 (7 bases). The length of the CDR3 is 15 residues. Germline CDR1 reads SGHTA; CDR2 reads FQGNSA. Trimming took 4 bases from V and 4 from J, leaving 16 bases between them. The CDR3 DNA is TGTGCCAGCAGCTCGGACAGGACGGGAGCAGAGACCCAGTACTTC. This translates into CASSSDRTGAETQYF. The whole variable domain, remainder taken from reference TRBV7-2 and TRBJ2-5, is GAGVSQSPSNKVTEKGKDVELRCDPISGHTALYWYRQSLGQGLEFLIYFQGNSAPDKSGLPSDRFSAERTGGSVSTLTIQRTQQEDSAVYLCASSSDRTGAETQYFGPGTRLLVL.

A few counts support this clone. The CDR3 protein is CASSQDQGEQYF. The CDR3 region has the DNA TGCGCCAGCAGCCAAGATCAGGGCGAGCAGTACTTC. The chain links TRBV4-3 to TRBJ2-7; D may be TRBD1 (5 bases). The CDR3 extends over 12 amino acids. The V end was cut by 0 bases, the J end by 6 bases, with 6 bases between. Germline V CDR1 and CDR2: LGHNA, YSLEER.

This chain links TRBV28 with TRBJ1-2, with D possibly being TRBD1 (6 bases). CDR1 MDHEN and CDR2 SYDVKM come from the germline V gene. Trimming removed 5 bases from V and 8 bases from J, with 12 bases in between. The CDR3 contains 12 residues. The CDR3 is CASSPGTFGYTF. CDR3 nucleotides: TGTGCCAGCAGTCCAGGGACATTCGGCTACACCTTC.

This rearrangement joins TRBV20-1 to TRBJ2-1, with a tentative D call TRBD2 (5 bases). From germline, CDR1 is DFQATT and CDR2 SNEGSKA (reference sequence). The CDR3 has 11 residues. V lost 6 bases and J lost 11, with 14 bases in between. This CDR3 is CSARTAPQQFF. As DNA, the CDR3 is TGCAGTGCAAGGACTGCCCCCCAGCAGTTCTTC.

V gene TRBV7-2 combines with J gene TRBJ2-3; D might be TRBD1 (5 bases). The V gene's germline CDR1 is SGHTA and CDR2 FQGNSA. The CDR3 totals 15 residues. Trimming shortened V by 2 bases and J by 6 bases, and 15 bases separated the two germline ends. Here the CDR3 DNA reads TGTGCCAGCAGCTTAAATCCTGGGGCCGAGGATACGCAGTATTTT. Its protein is CASSLNPGAEDTQYF.

The chain employs TRBV6-5 and TRBJ1-1; TRBD1 matches 7 bases. The germline gives CDR1 MNHEY, CDR2 SVGAGI. This CDR3 spans 13 amino acids. V shed 5 bases and J 4 bases; nucleotides not matched to a gene: 4. The CDR3 DNA follows: TGTGCCAGCAGTCTGACAGGGTCCACTGAAGCTTTCTTT. As protein: CASSLTGSTEAFF.

The rearrangement links TRBV21-1 to TRBJ2-3; TRBD2 reflects the table's D call only, with no check against the DNA. TRBV21-1 is classified as a pseudogene. This CDR3 has 15 residues. Here the CDR3 reads CASSMGGTGPDTQYF. CDR3 in DNA: TGTGCCAGCAGCATGGGGGGAACGGGGCCAGATACGCAGTATTTT.

V is TRBV7-2 and J is TRBJ2-5; the match to TRBD2 covers 10 bases. Losses at the gene ends were 5 bases for V and 11 bases for J; bases not matched to a gene: 11. The length of the CDR3 is 14 residues. Germline V gene lookup returns CDR1 SGHTA and CDR2 FQGNSA. CDR3 sequence: CASSPSGSYNKQYF. The CDR3 nucleotides are TGTGCCAGCAGCCCTAGCGGGAGTTATAATAAGCAGTACTTC. Looking up the rest from reference TRBV7-2 and TRBJ2-5 gives the full variable domain: GAGVSQSPSNKVTEKGKDVELRCDPISGHTALYWYRQSLGQGLEFLIYFQGNSAPDKSGLPSDRFSAERTGGSVSTLTIQRTQQEDSAVYLCASSPSGSYNKQYFGPGTRLLVL.

This clone has only one observation. The chain carries TRBV4-1 and TRBJ2-2, with D perhaps TRBD1 (5 bases). The germline CDR1 and CDR2 sequences are MGHRA and YSYEKL. Trimming removed 0 bases from V and 2 bases from J, with 10 bases in between. This CDR3 has 16 residues. The chain's CDR3 is CASSQDLGQNTGELFF. The CDR3 DNA is TGCGCCAGCAGCCAAGATCTGGGGCAAAACACCGGGGAGCTGTTTTTT.

Worth noting for this clone: One junction end disagrees with the germline gene, perhaps due to a read error. V usage is TRBV19 and J usage is TRBJ1-5, with D possibly being TRBD1 (6 bases). The V gene's germline CDR1 is LNHDA and CDR2 SQIVND (reference sequence). This CDR3 contains 14 residues. The CDR3 DNA reads TGTGCCAGTAGTATAGGAGAGGGGGATCAGCCCCGGCATTTT. Translation gives CASSIGEGDQPRHF.

V and J are TRBV27 and TRBJ2-7; the match to TRBD2 covers 11 bases. Germline trimming cut 5 bases from V and 7 bases from J; bases unmatched to any gene: 10. In germline, CDR1 is MNHEY, CDR2 SMNVEV (reference sequence). CDR3 length: 15 residues. This CDR3 reads CASSHPIAGGGEQYF. The CDR3 DNA reads TGTGCCAGCAGTCACCCCATAGCGGGAGGGGGAGAGCAGTACTTC.

The V and J genes are TRBV9 and TRBJ2-7; 7 bases line up with TRBD1. CDR3 length: 15 residues. Germline CDR1 and CDR2: SGDLS and YYNGEE. The ends lost 3 bases at V and 1 base at J; junction bases unmatched: 7. This CDR3 is CASSEGTAFSYEQYF. The CDR3 DNA reads TGTGCCAGCAGCGAGGGGACAGCCTTTTCCTACGAGCAGTACTTC.

This clone has more than one count but fewer than ten. The chain combines TRBV19 with TRBJ2-7; 8 bases map to TRBD1. J was trimmed by 1 base and V by 3 bases; bases with no gene match: 8. The CDR3 has 16 residues. Germline V gene sequence: CDR1 LNHDA, CDR2 SQIVND (reference sequence). The DNA of the CDR3 is TGTGCCAGTAGTATCGGCGGCGGGACAGGTTCCTACGAGCAGTACTTC. Translating it yields CASSIGGGTGSYEQYF.

V usage is TRBV7-2 and J usage is TRBJ2-1, with a weak D call TRBD1 (5 bases). Germline V gene sequence: CDR1 SGHTA, CDR2 FQGNSA. This CDR3 has 16 residues. V was cut by 0 bases and J by 1 base, with 10 bases left in between. The CDR3 DNA follows: TGTGCCAGCAGCTTAGCAGGGGCAGGGTCCTACAATGAGCAGTTCTTC. This gives the protein CASSLAGAGSYNEQFF.

J is TRBJ2-1 and V is TRBV19, with a tentative D call TRBD1 (7 bases). V lost 3 bases to trimming and J lost 4 bases, with 16 bases between them. Germline-derived CDR1 and CDR2 are LNHDA and SQIVND (reference sequence). The CDR3 runs to 16 residues. CDR3 sequence reads: CASSIGGGAGYNEQFF. The CDR3 region has the DNA TGTGCCAGTAGTATCGGAGGGGGCGCCGGATACAATGAGCAGTTCTTC. The full variable domain, completed using reference TRBV19 and TRBJ2-1, is DGGITQSPKYLFRKEGQNVTLSCEQNLNHDAMYWYRQDPGQGLRLIYYSQIVNDFQKGDIAEGYSVSREKKESFPLTVTSAQKNPTAFYLCASSIGGGAGYNEQFFGPGTRLTVL.

The chain links TRBV27 to TRBJ1-6, with D possibly TRBD1 on 6 matching bases. Trimming took off 3 bases at V and 8 bases at J, with 11 bases between the two ends. Germline V gene sequence: CDR1 MNHEY, CDR2 SMNVEV (reference sequence). The CDR3 has 14 amino acids. The CDR3 DNA sequence: TGTGCCAGCAGTTTGGGACACGAGTATTCACCCCTCCACTTT. Translating it yields CASSLGHEYSPLHF.

In its sample, this clone was seen a few times. This may stem from a read error, because a much larger clone lies one nucleotide away. V is TRBV11-1 and J is TRBJ2-1; 11 positions match TRBD2. In germline, CDR1 is SGHAT, CDR2 FQDESV (reference sequence). The CDR3 length is 19 residues. With 4 bases clipped from V and 8 bases from J, the junction kept 19 bases outside the gene matches. The CDR3 here is CASSSDPSTSGMGGYEQFF. CDR3 in DNA: TGTGCCAGCAGCTCGGATCCCTCGACTAGCGGGATGGGTGGCTATGAGCAGTTCTTC.

The chain links TRBV30 to TRBJ2-7, with D perhaps matching TRBD1 (5 bases). Trimming cost V 1 base and J 7 bases, with 14 bases left between them. The CDR3 covers 13 residues. Per germline, CDR1 GTSNPN and CDR2 SVGIG (reference sequence). CDR3 residues: CAWSGLIGAEQYF. The CDR3, as DNA: TGTGCCTGGAGTGGCCTCATTGGGGCAGAGCAGTACTTC.

The V call is TRBV11-2, the J call TRBJ2-1; TRBD2 might be the D (6 bases). Germline CDR1 and CDR2: SGHAT and FQNNGV. V was cut by 1 base and J by 5 bases, with 12 bases left in between. The CDR3 extends over 15 amino acids. The CDR3 DNA is TGTGCCAGCAGCTTAGGGCGGGGCGCCCACAATGAGCAGTTCTTC. Translating gives CASSLGRGAHNEQFF.

V usage is TRBV10-3 and J usage is TRBJ2-1; 10 bases fit TRBD2. CDR1 ENHRY and CDR2 SYGVKD come from the germline V gene. Trimming removed 6 bases from V and 5 bases from J; junction bases left unmatched: 7. The CDR3 loop spans 15 amino acids. The CDR3 protein is CAISRGLADNNEQFF. The CDR3 DNA reads as TGTGCCATCAGCAGAGGACTAGCGGACAACAATGAGCAGTTCTTC.